These T cell receptor beta chains were read from a single sample in a study of OX40 agonist ivuxolimab in advanced cancers. Profiled with immunoSEQ multiplex PCR; TCRdb holds only in-frame clones, not every one. The sample carries about 96,000 clones, about 80% recorded once. The material sequenced was CD4+ or CD8+ T cells sorted from blood, taken in a trial of the OX40 agonist ivuxolimab. These TCRs come from an adult with an advanced solid tumor such as melanoma, head and neck, liver or kidney cancer. The CDR3 runs from the conserved cysteine through the conserved F or W. Each record gives: D gene, J gene, V gene, clone size, CDR3 DNA, CDR3 protein. The D gene is left open where the match is weak. Only part of the rows carry a size: once, few, many, or a class if the clone is expanded.

TRBD1 | TRBJ1-1 | TRBV15 | NA | TGTGCCACCAGCGAGCATTACATCCCACGGGCAGGGGGTGACACTGAAGCTTTCTTT | CATSEHYIPRAGGDTEAFF
NA | TRBJ2-7 | TRBV18 | NA | TGTGCCAGCTCACCAGGGCAAGGCGCCTACGAGCAGTACTTC | CASSPGQGAYEQYF
NA | TRBJ2-2 | TRBV9 | NA | TGTGCCAGCAGCGAGCTCTCTTCGGGGATGACCGGGGAGCTGTTTTTT | CASSELSSGMTGELFF
TRBD1 | TRBJ2-2 | TRBV9 | once | TGTGCCAGCAGCCCGCGGACAGGGGGAAGCACCGGGGAGCTGTTTTTT | CASSPRTGGSTGELFF
NA | TRBJ1-3 | TRBV14 | once | TGTGCCAGCAGCCAGCGAAGCTCTGGAAACACCATATATTTT | CASSQRSSGNTIYF
NA | TRBJ1-1 | TRBV12-5 | NA | TGTGCTAGTGGCCCACTCCAGGGCCAGGGGACTGAAGCTTTCTTT | CASGPLQGQGTEAFF
TRBD1 | TRBJ1-2 | TRBV7-9 | NA | TGTGCCAGCAGCCTAGGGACAGGGAATAACTATGGCTACACCTTC | CASSLGTGNNYGYTF
TRBD1 | TRBJ1-2 | TRBV11-2 | NA | TGTGCCAGCAGCTTAGCGGGACAGGGGCTTGGCTACACCTTC | CASSLAGQGLGYTF
TRBD2 | TRBJ2-1 | TRBV7-2 | NA | TGTGCCAGCAGCTTACTCCCGGGACTAGCGGGAGGCGGCAATGAGCAGTTCTTC | CASSLLPGLAGGGNEQFF
TRBD2 | TRBJ2-1 | TRBV18 | NA | TGTGCCAGCTCACCAGAAACGACTAGCGGGAGGAACAATGAGCAGTTCTTC | CASSPETTSGRNNEQFF
NA | TRBJ1-5 | TRBV21-1 | NA | TGTGCCAGCAGCAAAGTTTGTAAGGGGGGCAATCAGCCCCAGCATTTT | CASSKVCKGGNQPQHF
NA | TRBJ1-5 | TRBV30 | NA | TGTGCCTGGAGTGTGGAGGGGAGGCAGCCCCAGCATTTT | CAWSVEGRQPQHF
NA | TRBJ2-2 | TRBV15 | NA | TGTGCCACCAGCAGATCTAGGACCGGGGAGCTGTTTTTT | CATSRSRTGELFF
TRBD1 | TRBJ2-1 | TRBV29-1 | NA | TGCAGCGTCGCGGGACAGGGGGCTTTTTTCTCCTACAATGAGCAGTTCTTC | CSVAGQGAFFSYNEQFF
TRBD2 | TRBJ2-7 | TRBV27 | NA | TGTGCCAGCAGCCGGGAGGCGACCTACGAGCAGTACTTC | CASSREATYEQYF
NA | TRBJ1-6 | TRBV21-1 | NA | TGTGCCAGCAGCAAAGGGGCCCATAATTCACCCCTCCACTTT | CASSKGAHNSPLHF
NA | TRBJ1-1 | TRBV5-1 | NA | TGCGCCAGCAGCTTGGGGGGAAAATCGAACACTGAAGCTTTCTTT | CASSLGGKSNTEAFF
TRBD2 | TRBJ2-1 | TRBV10-1 | NA | TGCGCCAGCAGTGAAGGTACTAGCGGGAGAGGTGAGCAGTTCTTC | CASSEGTSGRGEQFF
NA | TRBJ2-2 | TRBV7-7 | NA | TGTGCCAGCAGCCGCCAGGCCGGGGAGCTGTTTTTT | CASSRQAGELFF
TRBD2 | TRBJ2-7 | TRBV30 | NA | TGTGCCTGGAGTGCCTTCTCGGGGGGGACCTACGAGCAGTACTTC | CAWSAFSGGTYEQYF
NA | TRBJ2-7 | TRBV11-2 | NA | TGTGCCAGCAGCTTAGGGAGACAGTCCTACGAGCAGTACTTC | CASSLGRQSYEQYF
NA | TRBJ1-6 | TRBV7-9 | few | TGTGCCAGCAGCTTGGGTAATTCACCCCTCCACTTT | CASSLGNSPLHF
NA | TRBJ1-1 | TRBV19 | NA | TGTGCCAGTAGTATAGGGTCAGTCCTACTGGGGACTGAAGCTTTCTTT | CASSIGSVLLGTEAFF
NA | TRBJ2-3 | TRBV27 | once | TGTGCCAGCAGTCCGCGCGGACGGCCTCCAGATACGCAGTATTTT | CASSPRGRPPDTQYF
NA | TRBJ1-2 | TRBV27 | NA | TGTGCCAGCAGTTTTGGGGGCGCAGGCTATGGCTACACCTTC | CASSFGGAGYGYTF
TRBD1 | TRBJ2-2 | TRBV29-1 | few | TGCAGCGTCGGAAGACAGGGCCACACCGGGGAGCTGTTTTTT | CSVGRQGHTGELFF
NA | TRBJ1-2 | TRBV10-3 | NA | TGTGCCATCAGTGAGTCGGAGGCCAGTCGTGGCTACACCTTC | CAISESEASRGYTF
NA | TRBJ2-7 | TRBV6-1 | NA | TGTGCCAGCAGGGCACAGGGGGGGAGCTACGAGCAGTACTTC | CASRAQGGSYEQYF
NA | TRBJ2-7 | TRBV6-5 | NA | TGTGCCAGCAGAGGACAGACGAGCTCCTACGAGCAGTACTTC | CASRGQTSSYEQYF
NA | TRBJ1-1 | TRBV6-1 | NA | TGTGCCAGCAGCCTCATTGGAGGGCTCACTGAAGCTTTCTTT | CASSLIGGLTEAFF
NA | TRBJ1-1 | TRBV6-5 | NA | TGTGCCAGCAGTTACTCCAGGGGGAACACTGAAGCTTTCTTT | CASSYSRGNTEAFF
NA | TRBJ1-2 | TRBV5-4 | NA | TGTGCCAGCAGCTTGGGTCGTTGGGACACCCCTAACTATGGCTACACCTTC | CASSLGRWDTPNYGYTF